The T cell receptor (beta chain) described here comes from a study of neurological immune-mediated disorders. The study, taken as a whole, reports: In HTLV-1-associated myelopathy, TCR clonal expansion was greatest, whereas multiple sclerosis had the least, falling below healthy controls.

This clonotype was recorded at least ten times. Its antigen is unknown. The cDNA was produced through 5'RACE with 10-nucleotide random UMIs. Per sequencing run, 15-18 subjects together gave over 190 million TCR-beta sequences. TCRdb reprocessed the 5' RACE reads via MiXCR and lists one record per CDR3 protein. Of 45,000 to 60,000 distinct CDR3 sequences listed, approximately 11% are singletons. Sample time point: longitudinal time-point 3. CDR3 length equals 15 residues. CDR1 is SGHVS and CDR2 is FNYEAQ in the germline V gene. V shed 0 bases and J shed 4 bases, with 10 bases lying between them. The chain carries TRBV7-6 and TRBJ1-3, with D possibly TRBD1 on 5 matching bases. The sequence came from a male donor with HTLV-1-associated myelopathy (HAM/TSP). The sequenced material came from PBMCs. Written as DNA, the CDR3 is TGTGCCAGCAGCTTAGCGCAGGGCACCGGAAACACCATATATTTT. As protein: CASSLAQGTGNTIYF.